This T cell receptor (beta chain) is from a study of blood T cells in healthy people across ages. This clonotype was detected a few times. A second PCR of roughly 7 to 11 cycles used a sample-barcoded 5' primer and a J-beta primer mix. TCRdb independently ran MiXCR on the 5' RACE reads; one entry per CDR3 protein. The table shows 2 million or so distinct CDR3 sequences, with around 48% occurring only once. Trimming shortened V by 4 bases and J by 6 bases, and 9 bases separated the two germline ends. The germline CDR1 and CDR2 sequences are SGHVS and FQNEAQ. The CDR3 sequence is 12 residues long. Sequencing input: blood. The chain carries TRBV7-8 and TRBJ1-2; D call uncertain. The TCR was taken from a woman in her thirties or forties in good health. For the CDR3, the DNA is TGTGCCAGCAGCTCCGAGAGCCATGGCTACACCTTC. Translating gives CASSSESHGYTF.